These T cell receptor beta chains were read from a single sample in a study of shared clonotypes between healthy human individuals. Profiling relied on immunoSEQ multiplex PCR, and the TCRdb table lists in-frame clones only, not all of them. In the table there are about 480,000 clones, 79% of which are singletons. The material sequenced was PBMCs. These receptors all come from a woman aged 40 to 55 in good health. Some clones in this sample may be carry-over from other donors' samples. The CDR3 runs from the conserved cysteine through the conserved F or W. A D gene is named only where the DNA matches it firmly. Expanded clones are given a class, and other clones once, few, many or no size at all.

>TRBJ2-7|TRBV7-2|NA|NA
CASSAPELANYEQYF
TGTGCCAGCAGCGCCCCGGAGCTGGCTAACTACGAGCAGTACTTC
>TRBJ2-1|TRBV7-2|NA|once
CASSLARSSYNEQFF
TGTGCCAGCAGCTTAGCCCGGAGCTCCTACAATGAGCAGTTCTTC
>TRBJ1-2|TRBV28|NA|NA
CASSFRAGYGYTF
TGTGCCAGCAGTTTCCGGGCGGGCTATGGCTACACCTTC
>TRBJ1-1|TRBV19|NA|NA
CASSIVRANTEAFF
TGTGCCAGTAGTATCGTCAGGGCGAACACTGAAGCTTTCTTT
>TRBJ1-4|TRBV14|NA|NA
CASSRALNEKLFF
TGTGCCAGCAGCCGGGCCCTTAATGAAAAACTGTTTTTT
>TRBJ2-3|TRBV4-1|NA|NA
CASSEGFPGQPYTDTQYF
TGCGCCAGCTCCGAGGGGTTTCCGGGACAACCTTACACAGATACGCAGTATTTT
>TRBJ1-2|TRBV6-1|TRBD1|once
CASSRNTGDYGYTF
TGTGCCAGCAGTAGGAATACAGGGGACTATGGCTACACCTTC
>TRBJ2-7|TRBV7-2|NA|once
CASSSRQHAPLYF
TGTGCCAGCAGCTCTCGACAGCACGCTCCATTGTACTTC
>TRBJ1-2|TRBV25-1|NA|once
CASSGDWYGYTF
TGTGCCAGCAGTGGAGACTGGTATGGCTACACCTTC
>TRBJ2-3|TRBV28|NA|NA
CASSLLVQGDSTDTQYF
TGTGCCAGCAGTTTATTGGTCCAAGGGGACAGCACAGATACGCAGTATTTT
>TRBJ2-7|TRBV7-9|NA|NA
CASSLSSYEQYF
TGTGCCAGCAGCTTGAGCTCCTACGAGCAGTACTTC
>TRBJ2-1|TRBV10-3|NA|NA
CAISETSNEQFF
TGTGCCATCAGTGAAACTAGCAATGAGCAGTTCTTC
>TRBJ2-2|TRBV6-6|NA|NA
CASSYSAGTYTGELFF
TGTGCCAGCAGTTACTCTGCAGGGACGTACACCGGGGAGCTGTTTTTT
>TRBJ2-7|TRBV7-2|TRBD1|NA
CASTPRDRAFHEQYF
TGTGCCAGCACCCCCCGGGACAGGGCTTTCCACGAGCAGTACTTC
>TRBJ2-3|TRBV6-1|NA|once
CASRGLVEDTQYF
TGTGCCAGCAGAGGGCTAGTTGAAGATACGCAGTATTTT
>TRBJ2-5|TRBV6-4|TRBD1|NA
CASNEIRTGGFETQYF
TGTGCCAGCAACGAAATTAGGACAGGGGGCTTTGAGACCCAGTACTTC
>TRBJ2-1|TRBV28|TRBD1|many
CASSTPPGGFREWYAKNEQFF
TGTGCCAGCAGTACCCCCCCAGGGGGCTTCCGGGAGTGGTATGCAAAGAATGAGCAGTTCTTC
>TRBJ1-3|TRBV28|NA|NA
CASSPRDSGNTIYF
TGTGCCAGCAGTCCCAGGGACTCTGGAAACACCATATATTTT
>TRBJ2-1|TRBV18|TRBD2|NA
CASSLPSGRLWDEQFF
TGTGCCAGCTCACTCCCTAGCGGGAGACTTTGGGATGAGCAGTTCTTC
>TRBJ2-3|TRBV7-3|NA|NA
CASSFIWSTDTQYF
TGTGCCAGCAGCTTCATTTGGAGTACAGATACGCAGTATTTT
>TRBJ2-7|TRBV27|TRBD1|NA
CASSSRQGHYEQYF
TGTGCCAGCAGTTCTCGACAGGGCCACTACGAGCAGTACTTC
>TRBJ2-3|TRBV18|NA|few
CASSPQTDTQYF
TGTGCCAGCTCACCACAGACAGATACGCAGTATTTT
>TRBJ2-3|TRBV7-3|NA|once
CASSPRGFTDTQYF
TGTGCCAGCAGCCCTCGGGGCTTCACAGATACGCAGTATTTT
>TRBJ2-3|TRBV6-5|NA|NA
CASSSFRGSADTQYF
TGTGCCAGCAGTTCCTTCAGGGGAAGCGCAGATACGCAGTATTTT
>TRBJ2-7|TRBV4-1|NA|NA
CASSQLLGQGGSYEQYF
TGCGCCAGCAGCCAACTTTTGGGTCAGGGGGGGTCCTACGAGCAGTACTTC
>TRBJ2-3|TRBV5-4|NA|NA
CASSLGGGTDTQYF
TGTGCCAGCAGCTTGGGAGGGGGAACCGATACGCAGTATTTT
>TRBJ2-7|TRBV5-1|TRBD2|NA
CASSLGLAGLTYEQYF
TGCGCCAGCAGCTTGGGACTAGCGGGACTTACCTACGAGCAGTACTTC
>TRBJ2-7|TRBV5-8|TRBD2|NA
CASSYGLASYEQYF
TGTGCCAGCAGCTATGGACTAGCCTCCTACGAGCAGTACTTC
>TRBJ2-2|TRBV27|TRBD1|NA
CASSAAGTATGELFF
TGTGCCAGCAGTGCCGCCGGGACAGCTACCGGGGAGCTGTTTTTT
>TRBJ1-1|TRBV30|NA|NA
CAWSVRQENTEAFF
TGTGCCTGGAGTGTTCGGCAAGAGAACACTGAAGCTTTCTTT
>TRBJ1-6|TRBV30|TRBD1|NA
CAWTQGNGSPLHF
TGTGCCTGGACACAGGGGAACGGATCACCCCTCCACTTT